Below are 30 T cell receptor beta chains sequenced from a single sample in a study of blood T cell repertoires in COVID-19. Generated by immunoSEQ multiplex PCR, the TCRdb table keeps only in-frame clones and is missing some. The table includes 200,000 to 300,000 clones, about nine tenths detected once. The sequencing sample was made of peripheral blood. These TCRs come from a man in his sixties who had recovered from COVID-19.

The chain uses TRBV5-1 and TRBJ2-7; 9 bases are a match to TRBD1. The CDR3 totals 16 residues. Unmatched junction bases numbered 11, after V lost 4 bases and J lost 3 bases. From germline, CDR1 is SGHRS and CDR2 YFSETQ. The CDR3 region is CASSGRTGASNYEQYF. In nucleotides, the CDR3 is TGCGCCAGCAGCGGCAGGACAGGGGCCTCTAACTACGAGCAGTACTTC.

This chain links TRBV4-2 with TRBJ2-7; 8 nucleotides line up with TRBD2. Trimming cost V 0 bases and J 6 bases; bases outside gene matches: 7. The CDR3 has 15 amino acids. Looked up from germline, CDR1 is LGHNA and CDR2 is YNFKEQ. The CDR3 here is CASSQDRTSPLEQYF. The CDR3, as DNA: TGTGCCAGCAGCCAAGATCGGACTAGCCCCCTCGAGCAGTACTTC.

Of note for this clone: Different DNA sequences within this sample yield the same CDR3. This rearrangement joins TRBV6-5 to TRBJ1-1; tentative D call: TRBD1 (5 bases). In germline, CDR1 is MNHEY, CDR2 SVGAGI. Trimming stripped 0 bases from V and 0 bases from J, with 5 bases between. The CDR3 is 14 amino acids. In DNA form, the CDR3 reads TGTGCCAGCAGTTACTCCAGGGTGAACACTGAAGCTTTCTTT. Translation gives CASSYSRVNTEAFF.

This clone was recorded once. V gene TRBV9 combines with J gene TRBJ1-3; a weak D match, TRBD1 (5 bases). The CDR3 extends over 15 amino acids. The germline CDR1 and CDR2 sequences are SGDLS and YYNGEE. Trimming shortened V by 4 bases and J by 2 bases, and 13 bases separated the two germline ends. The CDR3 spells CASSPTQGAGNTIYF. CDR3 sequence (DNA): TGTGCCAGCAGCCCGACCCAGGGCGCTGGAAACACCATATATTTT. The complete variable domain, with remaining parts taken from reference TRBV9 and TRBJ1-3, reads DSGVTQTPKHLITATGQRVTLRCSPRSGDLSVYWYQQSLDQGLQFLIQYYNGEERAKGNILERFSAQQFPDLHSELNLSSLELGDSALYFCASSPTQGAGNTIYFGEGSWLTVV.

A word on this clone: In the same sample, other DNA sequences code for this CDR3. The chain couples TRBV5-5 to TRBJ2-7; 7 bases are shared with TRBD1. V dropped 5 bases and J dropped 0; count of bases not matched to a gene: 5. CDR3 size: 14 residues. CDR1 is SGHKS and CDR2 is YYEKEE in the germline V gene (reference sequence). The CDR3 sequence: CASSLTGPSYEQYF. In DNA, the CDR3 is TGTGCCAGCAGTCTGACAGGGCCCTCCTACGAGCAGTACTTC.

This clone was detected once. J is TRBJ1-5 and V is TRBV24-1; 9 positions agree with TRBD1. The CDR3 is made up of 16 amino acids. The V and J ends lost 4 bases and 1 base, in that order; junction bases with no gene match: 4. Germline V gene lookup returns CDR1 KGHDR and CDR2 SFDVKD. CDR3 loop: CATSDPGTGSNQPQHF. As DNA, the CDR3 is TGTGCCACCAGTGACCCCGGGACAGGGAGCAATCAGCCCCAGCATTTT.

The J gene is TRBJ1-2, the V gene TRBV5-4; 10 nucleotides agree with TRBD1. CDR1 and CDR2 (germline): SGHNT, YYREEE (reference sequence). V shed 0 bases and J 3 bases; nucleotides not matched to a gene: 8. There are 17 residues in the CDR3. The CDR3 spells CASSLGVTGGVDYGYTF. The CDR3 nucleotides read TGTGCCAGCAGCTTGGGTGTGACAGGGGGCGTTGACTATGGCTACACCTTC.

The genes are TRBV27 and TRBJ2-5, with D unclear. Germline V gene lookup returns CDR1 MNHEY and CDR2 SMNVEV (reference sequence). V lost 11 bases and J 7 bases, leaving 5 bases between the germline ends. The CDR3 extends over 8 amino acids. CDR3 sequence (DNA): TGTGCCCGAGGGACCCAGTACTTC. This translates into CARGTQYF.

The rearrangement joins TRBV19 to TRBJ1-4, with unresolved D. Germline V CDR1 and CDR2: LNHDA, SQIVND (reference sequence). Trimming took off 4 bases at V and 0 bases at J, with 15 bases between the two ends. CDR3 length: 17 residues. The CDR3 here is CASSTYPQIATNEKLFF. Written as DNA, the CDR3 is TGTGCCAGTAGTACCTACCCACAGATTGCAACTAATGAAAAACTGTTTTTT.

This chain uses TRBV9 with TRBJ1-3; D not resolved. The CDR3 is made up of 15 amino acids. Trimming removed 2 bases from V and 4 bases from J, with 13 bases in between. Germline CDR1 reads SGDLS; CDR2 reads YYNGEE. The CDR3 spells CASSVAEMVGNTIYF. The CDR3 DNA is TGTGCCAGCAGCGTGGCGGAGATGGTAGGAAACACCATATATTTT.

Remarks on this clone: Given a much more abundant clone one base away, this may be a read error. This chain uses TRBV6-1 with TRBJ2-3; 7 bases match TRBD2. Germline values: CDR1 MNHNS, CDR2 SASEGT. The CDR3 is 14 amino acids. The ends lost 3 bases at V and 2 bases at J; junction bases unmatched: 2. The CDR3 is CASSDGGITDTQYF. DNA for the CDR3: TGTGCCAGCAGTGACGGGGGGATCACAGATACGCAGTATTTT.

This chain links TRBV5-6 with TRBJ1-2; 9 bases fit TRBD1. From germline, CDR1 is SGHDT and CDR2 YYEEEE. With 2 bases clipped from V and 5 bases from J, the junction kept 1 base outside the gene matches. There are 13 residues in the CDR3. The CDR3 loop reads CASSLGTGYGYTF. CDR3 DNA sequence: TGTGCCAGCAGCTTAGGGACAGGGTATGGCTACACCTTC.

This chain joins TRBV7-9 and TRBJ1-1; TRBD1 is a possible D gene (6 bases). Germline V gives CDR1 SEHNR, CDR2 FQNEAQ (reference sequence). The CDR3 loop spans 14 amino acids. The V end was cut by 2 bases, the J end by 1 base, with 8 bases between. CDR3 sequence (DNA): TGTGCCAGCAGCTTAATCAGGGGGAACACTGAAGCTTTCTTT. As protein: CASSLIRGNTEAFF.

The chain has TRBV4-1 and TRBJ2-7; 10 positions match TRBD1. The ends lost 6 bases at V and 4 bases at J; junction bases unmatched: 9. Germline CDR1 is MGHRA and CDR2 is YSYEKL. The CDR3 has 15 amino acids. The CDR3, as DNA: TGCGCCAGCAGTTTTGGACAGGGGGATCCTTACGAGCAGTACTTC. Translation gives CASSFGQGDPYEQYF.

The chain combines TRBV9 with TRBJ1-1; 10 nucleotides line up with TRBD1. Losses at the gene ends were 4 bases for V and 2 bases for J; bases not matched to a gene: 8. This CDR3 region has 16 residues. The germline gives CDR1 SGDLS, CDR2 YYNGEE. In DNA form, the CDR3 reads TGTGCCAGCAGCCCCCGGACAGGGGGATCTAACACTGAAGCTTTCTTT. This gives the protein CASSPRTGGSNTEAFF.

The chain couples TRBV7-2 to TRBJ1-6, with 10 bases matching TRBD1. The J segment lost 5 bases and the V segment lost 5 bases, leaving 6 bases of the junction unmatched. Per the germline V gene, CDR1 is SGHTA and CDR2 is FQGNSA. This CDR3 has 16 residues. CDR3 in amino acids: CASSPRGTGDNSPLHF. CDR3 in DNA: TGTGCCAGCAGCCCAAGGGGGACAGGGGATAATTCACCCCTCCACTTT.

Here the CDR3 reads CASSQRAGLGYTF. The CDR3 DNA is TGTGCCAGCAGCCAGCGGGCAGGGCTGGGCTACACCTTC. The V call is TRBV6-6, the J call TRBJ1-2; D may be TRBD1 (5 bases). V shed 6 bases and J shed 8 bases, with 16 bases lying between them. The CDR3 sequence is 13 residues long. Germline lookup yields CDR1 MNHNY and CDR2 SVGAGI (reference sequence).

V is TRBV2 and J is TRBJ2-7; the match to TRBD2 covers 8 bases. The CDR3 is made up of 14 amino acids. The trim removed 8 bases at V and 1 base at J, leaving 7 bases unmatched. CDR1 is SNHLY and CDR2 is FYNNEI in the germline V gene. CDR3 nucleotides: TGTGCCAGCGGTCAGGCGGGGGGTTCCTACGAGCAGTACTTC. It encodes CASGQAGGSYEQYF.

The genes are TRBV19 and TRBJ1-4; 7 bases fit TRBD1. The V and J ends lost 3 bases and 0 bases, in that order; junction bases with no gene match: 4. Looked up from germline, CDR1 is LNHDA and CDR2 is SQIVND (reference sequence). This CDR3 has 16 amino acids. The CDR3 DNA sequence: TGTGCCAGTAGTATTTACAGGGGTGCAACTAATGAAAAACTGTTTTTT. Protein product: CASSIYRGATNEKLFF.

The CDR3 here is CASSIGAGLRDGYTF. The CDR3 DNA sequence: TGTGCCAGTAGTATTGGCGCGGGTCTGCGGGATGGCTACACCTTC. This chain links TRBV19 with TRBJ1-2, with no clear D. Trimming left V 3 bases short and J 6 bases short, with 17 bases between. There are 15 residues in the CDR3. Germline CDR1 reads LNHDA; CDR2 reads SQIVND (reference sequence).

In DNA form, the CDR3 reads TGTGCCAGCAGCTGGGGCGAAAACACTGAAGCTTTCTTT. Translation: CASSWGENTEAFF. The chain is built from TRBV7-9 and TRBJ1-1; weak D call: TRBD1 (5 bases). This CDR3 has 13 residues. Germline-derived CDR1 and CDR2 are SEHNR and FQNEAQ (reference sequence). The V gene lost 4 bases and the J gene lost 2 bases, with 8 bases spanning the gap.

The chain employs TRBV5-1 and TRBJ2-4; D gene ambiguous. The V end lost 5 bases, the J end lost 4 bases, and 10 bases lay between the germline ends. The length of the CDR3 is 13 residues. The germline CDR1 and CDR2 sequences are SGHRS and YFSETQ. CDR3 bases: TGCGCCAGCAGTTATGACACAAAAAACATTCAGTACTTC. Translated: CASSYDTKNIQYF.

The chain links TRBV7-6 to TRBJ1-5; the D gene is possibly TRBD1 (6 bases). Germline values: CDR1 SGHVS, CDR2 FNYEAQ. Trimming pared 1 base from V and 3 bases from J, leaving 10 bases between. The CDR3 is 15 residues long. The DNA for the CDR3 is TGTGCCAGCAGCTTAGGGACAGTTTACAATCAGCCCCAGCATTTT. Translation gives CASSLGTVYNQPQHF.

The chain has TRBV29-1 and TRBJ2-7; a weak D match, TRBD1 (5 bases). The V gene lost 4 bases and the J gene lost 3 bases, with 13 bases spanning the gap. Germline assignment: CDR1 SQVTM and CDR2 ANQGSEA. The CDR3 has 13 residues. CDR3 region: CSVGMSRGYEQYF. The CDR3 coding sequence is TGCAGCGTTGGTATGTCAAGGGGCTACGAGCAGTACTTC.

J is TRBJ2-7 and V is TRBV7-8; 9 bases match TRBD2. The CDR3 runs to 14 residues. Per the germline V gene, CDR1 is SGHVS and CDR2 is FQNEAQ. The V and J ends lost 1 base and 3 bases, in that order; junction bases with no gene match: 1. In nucleotides, the CDR3 is TGTGCCAGCAGCTTAGGGACTAGCGACTACGAGCAGTACTTC. Translation: CASSLGTSDYEQYF.

The gene calls are TRBV5-4 and TRBJ2-5; 7 bases line up with TRBD2. Germline loops: CDR1 SGHNT, CDR2 YYREEE (reference sequence). After removal of 3 bases from V and 3 bases from J, the junction contained 8 bases not matched to a gene. The CDR3 is 15 residues long. The chain's CDR3 is CASSSSGGAEETQYF. In DNA, the CDR3 is TGTGCCAGCAGCTCTAGCGGCGGTGCAGAAGAGACCCAGTACTTC.

Written as DNA, the CDR3 is TGTGCCAGCAGCCAATCACGGGGGGTAGGATCACCCCTCCACTTT. As protein: CASSQSRGVGSPLHF. The rearrangement links TRBV3-1 (or the pseudogene TRBV3-2) to TRBJ1-6; tentatively, D is TRBD1 (5 bases). The V gene's germline CDR1 is LGHDT and CDR2 YNNKEL (reference sequence). The ends were cut back, 2 bases at V and 10 bases at J, with 15 bases in the middle. The CDR3 contains 15 residues.

The chain employs TRBV5-1 and TRBJ2-3; TRBD2 agrees at 7 bases. The CDR3 loop spans 14 amino acids. Per the germline V gene, CDR1 is SGHRS and CDR2 is YFSETQ. V shed 7 bases and J 0 bases; nucleotides not matched to a gene: 5. In DNA form, the CDR3 reads TGCGCCAGCGGTTCTAGCGGTAGCACAGATACGCAGTATTTT. Residues: CASGSSGSTDTQYF.

The CDR3 nucleotides are TGTGCCAGCAGGGGGACAGCCGGAGAGACCCAGTACTTC. This sequence encodes CASRGTAGETQYF. This chain links TRBV6-5 with TRBJ2-5; 7 nucleotides agree with TRBD1. J was trimmed by 4 bases and V by 6 bases; bases with no gene match: 5. The CDR3 consists of 13 residues. Germline values: CDR1 MNHEY, CDR2 SVGAGI.

This chain links TRBV20-1 with TRBJ2-7, with D unclear. The V gene lost 5 bases and the J gene lost 3 bases, with 5 bases spanning the gap. CDR3 length: 10 amino acids. Germline CDR1 and CDR2: DFQATT and SNEGSKA (reference sequence). The DNA of the CDR3 is TGCAGTGCTTTCTTCTACGAGCAGTACTTC. Translated: CSAFFYEQYF.